These T cell receptor beta chains were read from a single sample in a study of human T cells and chemical hapten exposure. Each CDR3 protein is one row after TCRdb ran MiXCR on the RACE reads. The sample contains more than 70,000 distinct CDR3 sequences, 8.5% of which appear only once. The sequences come from whole blood, collected in connection with sensitization to the hapten diphenylcyclopropenone (DPC). These receptors all stem from a middle-aged man with alopecia areata. Some clones in this sample may be carry-over from other donors' samples. Each CDR3 is given with its conserved first and last residue. The order of the fields is D gene, clone size, V gene, J gene, CDR3 length, CDR3 DNA, CDR3 protein. A D gene is named only where the DNA matches it firmly. Clone size is shown for a subset of rows, as once, few, many or a class of expanded clone.

d_gene: -
abundance: few
v_gene: TRBV18
j_gene: TRBJ2-3
len: 12
CDR3nt: TGTGCCAGCTCAGACAGCACAGATACGCAGTATTTT
CDR3aa: CASSDSTDTQYF

d_gene: -
abundance: many
v_gene: TRBV5-1
j_gene: TRBJ1-3
len: 16
CDR3nt: TGCGCCAGCAGCTTGGAGGGGACAAGCTCTGGAAACACCATATATTTT
CDR3aa: CASSLEGTSSGNTIYF

d_gene: -
abundance: many
v_gene: TRBV18
j_gene: TRBJ1-5
len: 15
CDR3nt: TGTGCCAGCTCACCAAACAGGGATGGAGGTCAGCCCCAGCATTTT
CDR3aa: CASSPNRDGGQPQHF

d_gene: TRBD1
abundance: few
v_gene: TRBV7-2
j_gene: TRBJ2-3
len: 15
CDR3nt: TGTGCCAGCAGCACAGACAGGGGGCGCTCAGATACGCAGTATTTT
CDR3aa: CASSTDRGRSDTQYF

d_gene: -
abundance: -
v_gene: TRBV28
j_gene: TRBJ2-5
len: 17
CDR3nt: TGTGCCAGCAGTCTCCCGGGGGCGGGACCACATGCCGAGACCCAGTACTTC
CDR3aa: CASSLPGAGPHAETQYF

d_gene: -
abundance: few
v_gene: TRBV29-1
j_gene: TRBJ2-5
len: 13
CDR3nt: TGCAGCGTTGGCCAAACAGGGAGAGAGACCCAGTACTTC
CDR3aa: CSVGQTGRETQYF

d_gene: TRBD2
abundance: -
v_gene: TRBV27
j_gene: TRBJ2-7
len: 15
CDR3nt: TGTGCCAGCAGTTTAGTGGCTAGCGGGACGTACGAGCAGTACTTC
CDR3aa: CASSLVASGTYEQYF

d_gene: TRBD1
abundance: many
v_gene: TRBV2
j_gene: TRBJ1-1
len: 13
CDR3nt: TGTGCCAGCATGACGGGACAGTACACTGAAGCTTTCTTT
CDR3aa: CASMTGQYTEAFF

d_gene: -
abundance: -
v_gene: TRBV15
j_gene: TRBJ2-4
len: 15
CDR3nt: TGTGCCACCAGCAGAGAGAGGGTAGCCAAAAACATTCAGTACTTC
CDR3aa: CATSRERVAKNIQYF

d_gene: TRBD1
abundance: many
v_gene: TRBV18
j_gene: TRBJ2-3
len: 15
CDR3nt: TGTGCCAGCTCACGGACAGGGGACAACACAGATACGCAGTATTTT
CDR3aa: CASSRTGDNTDTQYF

d_gene: -
abundance: many
v_gene: TRBV7-7
j_gene: TRBJ2-7
len: 13
CDR3nt: TGTGCTAGCAGCTTGGCCCCGAACTACGAGCAGTACTTC
CDR3aa: CASSLAPNYEQYF

d_gene: -
abundance: many
v_gene: TRBV29-1
j_gene: TRBJ1-2
len: 14
CDR3nt: TGCAGCGTTTCAGGGACCCAAGCTAACTATGGCTACACCTTC
CDR3aa: CSVSGTQANYGYTF

d_gene: -
abundance: -
v_gene: TRBV10-3
j_gene: TRBJ1-1
len: 13
CDR3nt: TGTGCCATCAGTCCCGTGGGTGGCACTGAAGCTTTCTTT
CDR3aa: CAISPVGGTEAFF

d_gene: TRBD2
abundance: many
v_gene: TRBV7-9
j_gene: TRBJ2-3
len: 16
CDR3nt: TGTGCCAGCAGCCCCGGACTAGCGGGAAGCACAGATACGCAGTATTTT
CDR3aa: CASSPGLAGSTDTQYF

d_gene: -
abundance: many
v_gene: TRBV7-9
j_gene: TRBJ1-5
len: 14
CDR3nt: TGTGCCAGCAGCTTAAATAGCGCGGAGCAGCCCCAGCATTTT
CDR3aa: CASSLNSAEQPQHF

d_gene: TRBD2
abundance: few
v_gene: TRBV14
j_gene: TRBJ2-1
len: 17
CDR3nt: TGTGCCAGCAGCCACTACCTGGGAGGGAGCTCCTACAATGAGCAGTTCTTC
CDR3aa: CASSHYLGGSSYNEQFF

d_gene: -
abundance: many
v_gene: TRBV5-1
j_gene: TRBJ2-7
len: 15
CDR3nt: TGCGCCAGCAGCTACGGGACCCTGAAGAGTTACGAGCAGTACTTC
CDR3aa: CASSYGTLKSYEQYF

d_gene: -
abundance: -
v_gene: TRBV3-1
j_gene: TRBJ2-5
len: 13
CDR3nt: TGTGCCAGCAGCCGTGGGCCACAAGAGACCCAGTACTTC
CDR3aa: CASSRGPQETQYF

d_gene: TRBD1
abundance: -
v_gene: TRBV3-1
j_gene: TRBJ2-2
len: 17
CDR3nt: TGTGCCAGCAGCGACTGGACAGGGCGAGCGAACACCGGGGAGCTGTTTTTT
CDR3aa: CASSDWTGRANTGELFF

d_gene: -
abundance: -
v_gene: TRBV18
j_gene: TRBJ1-1
len: 13
CDR3nt: TGTGCCAGCTCATTTACAGTGAACACTGAAGCTTTCTTT
CDR3aa: CASSFTVNTEAFF

d_gene: TRBD2
abundance: many
v_gene: TRBV20-1
j_gene: TRBJ2-3
len: 14
CDR3nt: TGCAGTGTTCGGAGCGGGAGTGGCACAGATACGCAGTATTTT
CDR3aa: CSVRSGSGTDTQYF

d_gene: -
abundance: many
v_gene: TRBV21-1
j_gene: TRBJ2-1
len: 10
CDR3nt: TGTGCCAGCAGCAGGATACTACAGTTCTTC
CDR3aa: CASSRILQFF

d_gene: -
abundance: many
v_gene: TRBV29-1
j_gene: TRBJ2-5
len: 17
CDR3nt: TGCAGCGTTGAAGATGAGCGGCAGGGAGGTGTCCAAGAGACCCAGTACTTC
CDR3aa: CSVEDERQGGVQETQYF

d_gene: -
abundance: few
v_gene: TRBV7-2
j_gene: TRBJ2-1
len: 10
CDR3nt: TGTGCCAGCAGCTCGATCGAGCAGTTCTTC
CDR3aa: CASSSIEQFF

d_gene: TRBD1
abundance: -
v_gene: TRBV14
j_gene: TRBJ1-2
len: 14
CDR3nt: TGTGCCAGCAGCCCCACAGGGGTCAACTATGGCTACACCTTC
CDR3aa: CASSPTGVNYGYTF

d_gene: -
abundance: many
v_gene: TRBV20-1
j_gene: TRBJ1-2
len: 13
CDR3nt: TGCAGTGCGGAAAGGGGTGCCACTTATGGCTACACCTTC
CDR3aa: CSAERGATYGYTF

d_gene: TRBD1
abundance: -
v_gene: TRBV24-1
j_gene: TRBJ2-1
len: 14
CDR3nt: TGTGCCACCAGTAAAGGGGGACAGTCAAATGAGCAGTTCTTC
CDR3aa: CATSKGGQSNEQFF

d_gene: TRBD2
abundance: -
v_gene: TRBV20-1
j_gene: TRBJ2-4
len: 13
CDR3nt: TGCAGTGCTATCCATAGCGGGAGTGACATTCAGTACTTC
CDR3aa: CSAIHSGSDIQYF

d_gene: -
abundance: -
v_gene: TRBV10-3
j_gene: TRBJ1-2
len: 13
CDR3nt: TGTGCCATCAATGCCCCAGGGGATGATGGCTACACCTTC
CDR3aa: CAINAPGDDGYTF

d_gene: -
abundance: few
v_gene: TRBV6-2/TRBV6-3
j_gene: TRBJ2-1
len: 12
CDR3nt: TGTGCCAGCAGCCAACCGGACTGGGAGCAGTTCTTC
CDR3aa: CASSQPDWEQFF

d_gene: TRBD1
abundance: -
v_gene: TRBV7-9
j_gene: TRBJ1-4
len: 14
CDR3nt: TGTGCCAGCAGCCCAGGGGGTACCCATGAAAAACTGTTTTTT
CDR3aa: CASSPGGTHEKLFF

d_gene: -
abundance: few
v_gene: TRBV6-2/TRBV6-3
j_gene: TRBJ1-1
len: 11
CDR3nt: TGTGCCAGCACAACTCACACTGAAGCTTTCTTT
CDR3aa: CASTTHTEAFF

d_gene: TRBD1
abundance: few
v_gene: TRBV28
j_gene: TRBJ1-5
len: 17
CDR3nt: TGTGCCAGCACAAGACAGGGAACCCAACGTAAGGCTCAGCCCCAGCATTTT
CDR3aa: CASTRQGTQRKAQPQHF

d_gene: -
abundance: many
v_gene: TRBV7-2
j_gene: TRBJ2-5
len: 13
CDR3nt: TGTGCCAGCAGCCCCACCCCGCATGAGACCCAGTACTTC
CDR3aa: CASSPTPHETQYF

d_gene: TRBD1
abundance: few
v_gene: TRBV12-3/TRBV12-4
j_gene: TRBJ1-4
len: 13
CDR3nt: TGTGCCAGCACCCCTACAGGGGAGGAAAAACTGTTTTTT
CDR3aa: CASTPTGEEKLFF

d_gene: -
abundance: few
v_gene: TRBV4-3
j_gene: TRBJ1-1
len: 17
CDR3nt: TGCGCCAGCAGCCAAGATGTGACAGGATCTACGAACACTGAAGCTTTCTTT
CDR3aa: CASSQDVTGSTNTEAFF

d_gene: TRBD1
abundance: -
v_gene: TRBV28
j_gene: TRBJ2-1
len: 19
CDR3nt: TGTGCCAGCAGGTCCCAGGGTCCCTGGGGACAGGGATCCTACAATGAGCAGTTCTTC
CDR3aa: CASRSQGPWGQGSYNEQFF

d_gene: -
abundance: -
v_gene: TRBV2
j_gene: TRBJ2-3
len: 14
CDR3nt: TGTGCCAGCAGTTCCAACTGGGGGCAGGATACGCAGTATTTT
CDR3aa: CASSSNWGQDTQYF

d_gene: -
abundance: -
v_gene: TRBV6-4
j_gene: TRBJ2-1
len: 15
CDR3nt: TGTGCCAGCAGTGAAACTCGGTGGGACGCTCGCGAGCAGTTCTTC
CDR3aa: CASSETRWDAREQFF

d_gene: -
abundance: many
v_gene: TRBV20-1
j_gene: TRBJ1-1
len: 15
CDR3nt: TGCAGTGCCCTGGGGAGGGGGAATCGGAACACTGAAGCTTTCTTT
CDR3aa: CSALGRGNRNTEAFF